The 22 T cell receptor beta chains below come from one sample, sequenced in a study of CD8 T cells in cerebrospinal fluid in Alzheimer's disease. TCRdb re-analyzed the 10x single-cell sequencing reads; it lists each CDR3 protein once, without DNA. The sample shows some 750 distinct CDR3 sequences, and 15% to 25% sits with its ten largest clones. Sequencing used cerebrospinal fluid. Receptor source: a human donor in good health.

This clonotype is classed as medium-sized by frequency. The CDR3 loop is CASTLIQDHGYTF. The gene calls are TRBV6-5 and TRBJ1-2; TCRdb proposes TRBD1, but this gene call is untestable without DNA. Germline CDR1 reads MNHEY; CDR2 reads SVGAGI. The CDR3 contains 13 residues.

This clonotype shows up as medium-sized (0.01 to 0.1%) by frequency. This rearrangement joins TRBV24-1 to TRBJ2-2; the TCRdb D gene call, TRBD1, has no DNA to confirm it. CDR3 length: 16 amino acids. Germline assignment: CDR1 KGHDR and CDR2 SFDVKD. The CDR3 reads CATSDPRGVNTGELFF.

Frequency places this clonotype as medium-sized (0.01 to 0.1%). The chain couples TRBV3-1 to TRBJ2-1. Looked up from germline, CDR1 is LGHDT and CDR2 is YNNKEL (reference sequence). CDR3 length equals 12 residues. CDR3 sequence reads: CASSRWGNEQFF.

By frequency, this clonotype is medium-sized. V usage is TRBV20-1 and J usage is TRBJ2-3; as DNA is missing, the TRBD1 call by TCRdb cannot be tested. Per the germline V gene, CDR1 is DFQATT and CDR2 is SNEGSKA (reference sequence). CDR3 length: 13 amino acids. This chain's CDR3 is CSAIGGSTDTQYF.

This clonotype is deemed medium-sized (0.01 to 0.1%) by its frequency. The chain is built from TRBV6-5 and TRBJ1-5. The length of the CDR3 is 12 residues. Germline CDR1 reads MNHEY; CDR2 reads SVGAGI. CDR3 region: CASSGPAGPQHF.

This clonotype is identified as medium-sized from frequency. The chain joins TRBV7-8 to TRBJ2-7. This CDR3 region has 13 residues. Germline lookup yields CDR1 SGHVS and CDR2 FQNEAQ. CDR3 protein: CASSLGGNLEQYF. The full variable domain, completed using reference TRBV7-8 and TRBJ2-7, is GAGVSQSPRYKVAKRGQDVALRCDPISGHVSLFWYQQALGQGPEFLTYFQNEAQLDKSGLPSDRFFAERPEGSVSTLKIQRTQQEDSAVYLCASSLGGNLEQYFGPGTRLTVT.

This clonotype counts as medium-sized by frequency. The chain uses TRBV5-1 and TRBJ1-1. Germline loops: CDR1 SGHRS, CDR2 YFSETQ. This CDR3 is built from 14 residues. CDR3: CASSLIGDGTEAFF.

This clonotype counts as medium-sized (0.01 to 0.1%) by frequency. The chain recombines TRBV3-1 with TRBJ2-7. The germline V gene encodes CDR1 LGHDT and CDR2 YNNKEL (reference sequence). The CDR3 contains 13 residues. CDR3 residues: CASSQIDYYEQYF.

This clonotype ranks as large in terms of frequency. This rearrangement joins TRBV5-4 to TRBJ2-3; with no DNA, the TCRdb D assignment of TRBD2 cannot be verified. The CDR3 consists of 17 residues. Germline V gene lookup returns CDR1 SGHNT and CDR2 YYREEE (reference sequence). CDR3 sequence: CASSLAPAGVNTDTQYF.

This clonotype registers medium-sized by frequency. The chain joins TRBV29-1 to TRBJ1-1; the D call from TCRdb, TRBD1, cannot be confirmed without DNA. The CDR3 extends over 13 amino acids. CDR1 and CDR2 from the germline V gene are SQVTM and ANQGSEA. The CDR3 here is CSVDGGQTTEAFF.

This clonotype counts as medium-sized (0.01 to 0.1%) by frequency. The gene calls are TRBV6-1 and TRBJ1-6; TCRdb proposes TRBD1, but this gene call is untestable without DNA. Germline loops: CDR1 MNHNS, CDR2 SASEGT. The CDR3 spans 13 residues. The CDR3 loop is CASSVDSNSPLHF.

Measured by frequency, this clonotype is medium-sized. V and J are TRBV6-5 and TRBJ2-7; lacking DNA, the TRBD1 call made by TCRdb goes unchecked. Germline assignment: CDR1 MNHEY and CDR2 SVGAGI. The CDR3 is 11 amino acids. The CDR3 sequence is CASSRQGEQYF.

This chain joins TRBV12-3 or TRBV12-4 and TRBJ2-3; TCRdb designates TRBD2, a call that cannot be tested without DNA. The length of the CDR3 is 15 residues. The CDR3 loop reads CASSLRRGATDTQYF.

This clonotype registers medium-sized (0.01 to 0.1%) by frequency. The gene calls are TRBV19 and TRBJ2-2. CDR1 is LNHDA, CDR2 SQIVND, per germline (reference sequence). This CDR3 contains 12 residues. The CDR3 region is CASRYNTGELFF.

By frequency, this clonotype is medium-sized (0.01 to 0.1%). The chain combines TRBV5-1 with TRBJ2-1. In germline, CDR1 is SGHRS, CDR2 YFSETQ. The CDR3 is 13 residues long. The CDR3 here is CASSLDGKDEQFF. The full variable domain, with the rest looked up from reference TRBV5-1 and TRBJ2-1, is KAGVTQTPRYLIKTRGQQVTLSCSPISGHRSVSWYQQTPGQGLQFLFEYFSETQRNKGNFPGRFSGRQFSNSRSEMNVSTLELGDSALYLCASSLDGKDEQFFGPGTRLTVL.

This clonotype counts as medium-sized by frequency. J is TRBJ1-2 and V is TRBV7-8; TCRdb designates TRBD1, a call that cannot be tested without DNA. The CDR3 length is 16 residues. CDR1 and CDR2 from the germline V gene are SGHVS and FQNEAQ. The CDR3 sequence: CASSTSNTGGRYGYTF.

Measured by frequency, this clonotype is large. The V and J genes are TRBV12-3 or TRBV12-4 and TRBJ2-1; checking the TCRdb D call of TRBD2 is not possible without DNA. This CDR3 has 15 residues. CDR3 residues: CASSFVSGGGYEQFF.

This clonotype counts as large by frequency. The chain couples TRBV7-8 to TRBJ1-6; TCRdb calls TRBD1, which cannot be checked without DNA. The V gene's germline CDR1 is SGHVS and CDR2 FQNEAQ. CDR3 length: 16 amino acids. Here the CDR3 reads CASSLLAGGERSPLHF. Filled out from reference TRBV7-8 and TRBJ1-6, the complete variable domain reads GAGVSQSPRYKVAKRGQDVALRCDPISGHVSLFWYQQALGQGPEFLTYFQNEAQLDKSGLPSDRFFAERPEGSVSTLKIQRTQQEDSAVYLCASSLLAGGERSPLHFGNGTRLTVT.

This clonotype is identified as medium-sized from frequency. The chain joins TRBV19 to TRBJ1-1. The CDR3 length is 14 residues. Germline CDR1 LNHDA, CDR2 SQIVND (reference sequence). This CDR3 is CASSMLHMNTEAFF.

According to its frequency, this clonotype is medium-sized. This sequence joins TRBV20-1 and TRBJ2-7; the D call of TRBD2 rests on TCRdb alone, since no DNA is present to check it. Germline V gene sequence: CDR1 DFQATT, CDR2 SNEGSKA (reference sequence). The CDR3 covers 14 residues. The CDR3 region is CSARNQEGSYEQYF.

This clonotype is labeled medium-sized (0.01 to 0.1%) based on frequency. This chain links TRBV12-3 or TRBV12-4 with TRBJ1-5. CDR3 length: 16 amino acids. CDR3 region: CASSPAGGSGNWPQHF.

This clonotype is called medium-sized (0.01 to 0.1%) based on its frequency. The chain recombines TRBV7-3 with TRBJ2-3. Germline V lookup: CDR1 SGHTA, CDR2 FQGTGA. The CDR3 loop spans 16 amino acids. The CDR3 is CASSLGGNPSTDTQYF. The full variable domain, completed using reference TRBV7-3 and TRBJ2-3, is GAGVSQTPSNKVTEKGKYVELRCDPISGHTALYWYRQSLGQGPEFLIYFQGTGAADDSGLPNDRFFAVRPEGSVSTLKIQRTERGDSAVYLCASSLGGNPSTDTQYFGPGTRLTVL.